This record covers a single T cell receptor (beta chain). The antigen is not known. The data originate from a study of T and B cells in COVID-19 patients. Study-wide results and limits: At recovery TRB diversity and richness exceeded healthy donors, after highly clonal active COVID-19 repertoires. The recovered cohort had fewer than 3,000 exclusive TCR clusters, including around 34 low generation probability clusters. Early severe-case samples and blood from mildly ill patients during symptoms were in short supply.

The length of the CDR3 is 15 residues. Trimming removed 6 bases from V and 2 bases from J; junction bases left unmatched: 10. Germline CDR1 is MDHEN and CDR2 is SYDVKM. Blood genomic DNA input for TRB amplification was 250-500 ng. BIOMED2 TRB-A/B primer pools were used in multiplex TRB PCR. A single record per CDR3 protein comes from TCRdb applying MiXCR to the multiplex PCR reads. The table lists around 9,000 distinct CDR3 sequences, about 32% of them singletons. Sequencing input: blood. The chain uses TRBV28 and TRBJ2-7, with 7 bases fitting TRBD2. This sequence was found in a human donor who had recovered from COVID-19. The CDR3 region is CASRPERGPTYEQYF. The CDR3 DNA reads as TGTGCCAGCAGACCCGAGCGGGGCCCAACCTACGAGCAGTACTTC.